The entry below gives a single T cell receptor (beta chain) sequence along with its context. Losses at the gene ends were 3 bases for V and 3 bases for J; bases not matched to a gene: 6. The CDR3 is 17 residues long. Germline values: CDR1 WNHNN, CDR2 SYGVQD (reference sequence). The sample is drawn from a study of blood T cell repertoires in COVID-19. In the study overall: Acute-phase and convalescent COVID-19 samples originated in the United States, Italy and Spain. Sample material is recorded as cDNA or gDNA derived from T cells, B-cell-depleted T cells, or PBMCs.

Followed longitudinally, the Seattle patients had been enrolled during active infection. Original processing notes: Nucleated cell number was recorded as an estimate derived from reference gene primer amplification. TCRdb's copy holds only in-frame clones and misses some; the assay was immunoSEQ multiplex PCR. The DNA was the basis for D and trimming; V, J and clone size are from that table. The data show about 350,000 clones, 70% to 90% seen once. This receptor was identified in a woman aged 55-69 years with COVID-19, enrolled during active disease. The V and J genes are TRBV10-1 and TRBJ2-1, with TRBD2 matching 12 bases. Sequencing was carried out using peripheral blood. CDR3 loop: CASSDPGLAGDYNEQFF. The CDR3 region has the DNA TGCGCCAGCAGTGACCCGGGACTAGCGGGCGACTACAATGAGCAGTTCTTC.